The next 30 T cell receptor beta chains were all read from a single sample in a study of patients and donors after allogeneic stem cell transplantation. TCRdb re-derived calls from the RT-PCR reads in MiXCR, one entry per CDR3 protein. The table shows 200,000 to 250,000 distinct CDR3 sequences, with roughly 14% occurring only once. Sequences were obtained from blood, either unsorted or a sorted T cell fraction (not recorded which). These receptors were obtained from a human donor who was either an allogeneic HSCT recipient or a stem cell or donor lymphocyte infusion donor (not recorded which). It is not recorded whose cells these are; they may come from a transplant donor.

This clonotype was recorded a few times. The J gene is TRBJ1-6, the V gene TRBV5-1; weak D call: TRBD1 (6 bases). Germline V gene sequence: CDR1 SGHRS, CDR2 YFSETQ. V shed 1 base and J shed 4 bases, with 12 bases lying between them. The CDR3 has 16 residues. The CDR3 loop reads CASSLTRTAYNSPLHF. The CDR3, as DNA: TGCGCCAGCAGCTTGACAAGGACAGCTTATAATTCACCCCTCCACTTT.

This clonotype was seen repeatedly, ten times or more. V gene TRBV6-5 combines with J gene TRBJ2-3; D not certain. Trimming shortened V by 2 bases and J by 2 bases, and 8 bases separated the two germline ends. The V gene's germline CDR1 is MNHEY and CDR2 SVGAGI. The CDR3 is 14 residues long. This CDR3 is CASSYGHHTDTQYF. The CDR3, as DNA: TGTGCCAGCAGTTACGGCCACCACACAGATACGCAGTATTTT.

This clonotype was found many times. CDR3 nucleotides: TGTGCCAGCAGCTTCCCGGCAGGGGTGAGCACTGAAGCTTTCTTT. Translated, it gives CASSFPAGVSTEAFF. This rearrangement joins TRBV7-9 to TRBJ1-1; tentative D call: TRBD1 (6 bases). V was shortened by 3 bases and J by 4 bases, with 15 bases between the two germline ends. This CDR3 has 15 residues. Per the germline V gene, CDR1 is SEHNR and CDR2 is FQNEAQ (reference sequence).

Worth noting for this clonotype: A much larger clone differs by one base, so this may be a read error. The gene calls are TRBV12-3 or TRBV12-4 and TRBJ2-1; the match to TRBD2 covers 7 bases. The ends lost 6 bases at V and 10 bases at J; junction bases unmatched: 9. The CDR3 has 13 residues. The CDR3 nucleotides are TGTGCCAGCAGCCAGACTAGCAGGCCCGAGCAGTTCTTC. Residues: CASSQTSRPEQFF.

This clonotype showed up many times. The CDR3 here is CASRPQRPANTEAFF. CDR3 nucleotide sequence: TGTGCCAGCAGGCCCCAGAGACCGGCAAACACTGAAGCTTTCTTT. This chain connects TRBV7-9 to TRBJ1-1; unclear D gene. The CDR3 loop spans 15 amino acids. Germline V gene sequence: CDR1 SEHNR, CDR2 FQNEAQ (reference sequence). With 6 bases removed from V and 2 bases from J, the gap between germline ends came to 16 bases.

V and J are TRBV4-2 and TRBJ2-1; D call uncertain. The V and J ends lost 2 bases and 6 bases respectively, with 17 bases between them. The germline gives CDR1 LGHNA, CDR2 YNFKEQ. The CDR3 is 16 residues long. CDR3 amino acids: CASSQIGLTKGNEQFF. The CDR3 DNA follows: TGTGCCAGCAGCCAAATCGGGTTAACCAAAGGCAATGAGCAGTTCTTC.

In its sample, this clonotype was seen many times. V gene TRBV12-3 or TRBV12-4 combines with J gene TRBJ2-1; 13 nucleotides match TRBD2. V shed 6 bases, J shed 8 bases, and the junction held 7 bases outside the gene matches. The CDR3 sequence is 15 residues long. The chain's CDR3 is CASSPGTSGIYEQFF. Here the CDR3 DNA reads TGTGCCAGCAGCCCCGGGACTAGCGGGATCTATGAGCAGTTCTTC.

Ten or more counts support this clonotype. V gene TRBV12-3 or TRBV12-4 combines with J gene TRBJ1-5, with D possibly matching TRBD1 (6 bases). CDR3 length: 15 residues. Trimming took off 2 bases at V and 7 bases at J, with 15 bases between the two ends. The CDR3 bases are TGTGCCAGCAGTTTACTCCCGGGGGCGGGGCAGCCCCAGCATTTT. Encoded protein: CASSLLPGAGQPQHF.

This clonotype was observed a handful of times. The rearrangement joins TRBV16 to TRBJ1-1, with a possible D match to TRBD1 (6 bases). V was shortened by 2 bases and J by 5 bases, with 9 bases between the two germline ends. The CDR3 sequence is 13 residues long. Germline V gene data show CDR1 as KGHSY and CDR2 as FQNENV. CDR3 region: CASSQHRDTEAFF. The CDR3, as DNA: TGTGCCAGCAGCCAACACAGGGATACTGAAGCTTTCTTT.

This clonotype has a count of ten or more. The J gene is TRBJ1-4, the V gene TRBV9, with D perhaps matching TRBD1 (6 bases). The CDR3 spans 16 residues. CDR1 and CDR2 (germline): SGDLS, YYNGEE. V lost 0 bases and J lost 8, with 17 bases in between. The CDR3 loop is CASSVDQGHSREKLFF. The CDR3 coding sequence is TGTGCCAGCAGCGTAGACCAGGGGCATTCTCGAGAAAAACTGTTTTTT.

This clonotype was detected a few times. V is TRBV12-3 or TRBV12-4 and J is TRBJ1-6; D is perhaps TRBD1 (6 bases). The CDR3 has 15 residues. The ends were cut back, 5 bases at V and 6 bases at J, with 14 bases in the middle. The CDR3 bases are TGTGCCAGCAGTCACCCGACAGGATTTAATTCACCCCTCCACTTT. Protein product: CASSHPTGFNSPLHF.

The chain uses TRBV28 and TRBJ2-1; D is unresolved. Trimming cost V 4 bases and J 6 bases, with 7 bases left between them. Looked up from germline, CDR1 is MDHEN and CDR2 is SYDVKM. The length of the CDR3 is 12 residues. CDR3 nucleotides: TGTGCCAGCAGTTCTAACTTCAATGAGCAGTTCTTC. It is translated as CASSSNFNEQFF.

This rearrangement joins TRBV7-9 to TRBJ1-6; 11 bases are a match to TRBD1. This CDR3 has 17 amino acids. With 6 bases clipped from V and 5 bases from J, the junction kept 9 bases outside the gene matches. Per germline, CDR1 SEHNR and CDR2 FQNEAQ (reference sequence). The CDR3 DNA sequence: TGTGCCAGCAGTTTTCGTGGGACAGGGGGGAATAATTCACCCCTCCACTTT. It codes for CASSFRGTGGNNSPLHF.

This clonotype was observed a few times. The chain joins TRBV6-1 to TRBJ1-4; no definite D call. The CDR3 extends over 15 amino acids. The V gene lost 1 base and the J gene lost 4 bases, with 10 bases spanning the gap. Looked up from germline, CDR1 is MNHNS and CDR2 is SASEGT. Here the CDR3 reads CASSEGSNINEKLFF. CDR3 DNA sequence: TGTGCCAGCAGTGAAGGTTCCAATATTAATGAAAAACTGTTTTTT.

This clonotype was seen a few times. The V and J genes are TRBV7-2 and TRBJ1-1, with TRBD1 as a possible D gene (5 bases). The CDR3 runs 13 residues. With 10 bases removed from V and 6 bases from J, the gap between germline ends came to 18 bases. Germline CDR1 is SGHTA and CDR2 is FQGNSA. CDR3 amino acids: CATETPGKAEAFF. DNA for the CDR3: TGTGCCACCGAAACCCCAGGGAAGGCTGAAGCTTTCTTT.

V and J are TRBV20-1 and TRBJ2-5; D is possibly TRBD1 or TRBD2 (6 bases each). Deletions cut 6 bases from V and 2 bases from J, with 16 bases between. CDR1 is DFQATT and CDR2 is SNEGSKA in the germline V gene (reference sequence). The CDR3 loop spans 14 amino acids. CDR3 loop: CSAQPGAGQETQYF. CDR3 DNA sequence: TGCAGTGCCCAACCGGGGGCAGGGCAAGAGACCCAGTACTTC.

This clonotype was detected only a few times. The chain has TRBV7-6 and TRBJ2-2; TRBD1 matches 8 bases. This CDR3 is built from 16 residues. CDR1 is SGHVS and CDR2 is FNYEAQ in the germline V gene. V shed 1 base, J shed 6 bases, and the junction held 7 bases outside the gene matches. CDR3 bases: TGTGCCAGCAGCTTAGTAGTCGGGACAGGATCCGGGGAGCTGTTTTTT. Its protein product is CASSLVVGTGSGELFF.

This clonotype was seen ten or more times. The rearrangement links TRBV11-1 to TRBJ2-7; D uncertain. The CDR3 covers 13 residues. CDR1 and CDR2 from the germline V gene are SGHAT and FQDESV (reference sequence). Between the trimmed V and J ends, which lost 1 base and 9 bases, there was a span of 13 bases. In nucleotides, the CDR3 is TGTGCCAGCAGCTTAGTGGGAAACTCGGGGCAGTACTTC. Protein sequence: CASSLVGNSGQYF.

V is TRBV5-1 and J is TRBJ2-2; 14 bases line up with TRBD2. The V segment lost 4 bases and the J segment 5 bases; nucleotides outside the gene matches: 13. CDR1 SGHRS and CDR2 YFSETQ come from the germline V gene. The CDR3 loop spans 19 amino acids. The CDR3 DNA follows: TGCGCCAGCAGCCAACCCCCGGGACTAGCGGGAGTAAGGACCGGGGAGCTGTTTTTT. This translates into CASSQPPGLAGVRTGELFF. Filled out from reference TRBV5-1 and TRBJ2-2, the complete variable domain reads KAGVTQTPRYLIKTRGQQVTLSCSPISGHRSVSWYQQTPGQGLQFLFEYFSETQRNKGNFPGRFSGRQFSNSRSEMNVSTLELGDSALYLCASSQPPGLAGVRTGELFFGEGSRLTVL.

In this sample, this clonotype turned up many times. The chain is built from TRBV7-9 and TRBJ2-7; D is unclear. Germline V gene sequence: CDR1 SEHNR, CDR2 FQNEAQ (reference sequence). The CDR3 length is 15 residues. V was clipped by 6 bases and J by 5 bases, with 20 bases between them. CDR3 protein: CASSPPGHRLHEQYF. In DNA, the CDR3 is TGTGCCAGCAGTCCCCCTGGGCACCGACTCCACGAGCAGTACTTC.

V gene TRBV10-3 combines with J gene TRBJ2-5; 8 bases agree with TRBD2. V lost 10 bases to trimming and J lost 0 bases; unmatched junction nucleotides: 7. This CDR3 comprises 14 residues. Germline CDR1 and CDR2: ENHRY and SYGVKD. CDR3 coding DNA: TGTGCCACCTCTAGCGGGCCGTACCAAGAGACCCAGTACTTC. Translating it yields CATSSGPYQETQYF.

The sample holds a few counts of this clonotype. V and J are TRBV29-1 and TRBJ2-1; the D is unclear. V lost 0 bases and J lost 8, with 11 bases in between. Germline assignment: CDR1 SQVTM and CDR2 ANQGSEA. The CDR3 runs to 13 residues. CDR3 DNA: TGCAGCGTTGAAGATGGAGTCAAGGATGAGCAGTTCTTC. It is translated as CSVEDGVKDEQFF.

This clonotype has a handful of counts. V gene TRBV20-1 combines with J gene TRBJ1-5, with D perhaps matching TRBD1 (6 bases). This CDR3 has 12 residues. V was trimmed by 8 bases and J by 4 bases, leaving 12 bases between them. Germline V CDR1 and CDR2: DFQATT, SNEGSKA (reference sequence). CDR3 residues: CSLQGPNQPQHF. DNA of the CDR3: TGCAGTCTACAGGGCCCTAATCAGCCCCAGCATTTT.

This clonotype was counted between two and nine times. The chain joins TRBV12-3 or TRBV12-4 to TRBJ2-7; D might be TRBD1 (5 bases). The CDR3 extends over 13 amino acids. Trimming removed 4 bases at V and 1 base at J, with 8 bases between. CDR3 protein: CASSSHRSYEQYF. CDR3 nucleotide sequence: TGTGCCAGCAGTTCCCACAGGTCCTACGAGCAGTACTTC.

The chain couples TRBV12-3 or TRBV12-4 to TRBJ2-2, with a weak D call TRBD2 (6 bases). The V and J ends lost 6 bases and 2 bases respectively, with 19 bases between them. The CDR3 is 17 residues long. The CDR3, as DNA: TGTGCCAGCAGATACGATACGTGGGGGGTAAACACCGGGGAGCTGTTTTTT. As protein: CASRYDTWGVNTGELFF.

This clonotype was seen repeatedly, ten times or more. The chain recombines TRBV4-1 with TRBJ2-3, with TRBD2 matching 8 bases. The CDR3 sequence is 16 residues long. Germline CDR1 and CDR2: MGHRA and YSYEKL. The V gene end was trimmed by 1 base and the J gene end by 2 bases; junction bases not matched to a gene: 5. DNA for the CDR3: TGCGCCAGCAGCCAAGGACCTAGCGGGTACACAGATACGCAGTATTTT. It yields the protein CASSQGPSGYTDTQYF.

The chain recombines TRBV20-1 with TRBJ2-3; 11 nucleotides line up with TRBD2. Germline values: CDR1 DFQATT, CDR2 SNEGSKA (reference sequence). The CDR3 runs 17 residues. The V and J ends lost 5 bases and 6 bases, in that order; junction bases with no gene match: 16. CDR3 amino acids: CSAGNPGLAAHMDTQYF. CDR3 nucleotide sequence: TGCAGTGCTGGAAACCCGGGACTAGCGGCGCATATGGATACGCAGTATTTT.

This clonotype was recorded a few times. This chain connects TRBV20-1 to TRBJ2-5; 9 bases fit TRBD2. CDR1 and CDR2 from the germline V gene are DFQATT and SNEGSKA (reference sequence). The CDR3 has 14 residues. V gave up 6 bases and J gave up 2 bases; unmatched junction bases: 7. The CDR3 DNA reads TGCAGTGCCCTATTACTAGCGGGTCAAGAGACCCAGTACTTC. The encoded protein is CSALLLAGQETQYF.

The V gene is TRBV27, the J gene TRBJ1-2; a possible D gene is TRBD1 (5 bases). Germline CDR1 is MNHEY and CDR2 is SMNVEV (reference sequence). Trimming took 5 bases from V and 10 from J, leaving 17 bases between them. The CDR3 is made up of 13 amino acids. The CDR3 loop reads CASSTGGRNTYTF. The CDR3 DNA is TGTGCCAGCAGTACCGGGGGGAGGAACACCTACACCTTC.

The chain links TRBV7-9 to TRBJ1-2; 8 bases agree with TRBD1. CDR3 length equals 14 residues. Losses at the gene ends were 5 bases for V and 4 bases for J; bases not matched to a gene: 6. The germline gives CDR1 SEHNR, CDR2 FQNEAQ (reference sequence). The CDR3 DNA reads TGTGCCAGCAGCCTCGGACAGGGCCTCTATGGCTACACCTTC. Translating it yields CASSLGQGLYGYTF.